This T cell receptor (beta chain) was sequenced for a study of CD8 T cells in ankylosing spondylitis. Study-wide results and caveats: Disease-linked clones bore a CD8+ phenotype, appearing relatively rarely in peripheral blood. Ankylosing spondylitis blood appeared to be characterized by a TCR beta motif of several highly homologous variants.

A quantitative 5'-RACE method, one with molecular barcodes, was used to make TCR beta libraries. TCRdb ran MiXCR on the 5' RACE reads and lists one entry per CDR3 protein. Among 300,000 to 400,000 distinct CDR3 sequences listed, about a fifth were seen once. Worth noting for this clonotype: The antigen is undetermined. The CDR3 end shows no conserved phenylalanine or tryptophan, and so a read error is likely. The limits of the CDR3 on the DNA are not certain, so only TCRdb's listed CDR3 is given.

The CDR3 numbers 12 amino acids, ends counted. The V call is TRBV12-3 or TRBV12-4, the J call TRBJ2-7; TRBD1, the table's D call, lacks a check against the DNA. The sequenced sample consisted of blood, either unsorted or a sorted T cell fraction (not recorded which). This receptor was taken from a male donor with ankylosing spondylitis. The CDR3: CASSRTGGDPLL.